The text below deals with one T cell receptor beta chain. Trimming took 3 bases from V and 4 from J, leaving 21 bases between them. The CDR3 extends over 17 amino acids. From germline, CDR1 is SGHTA and CDR2 FQGNSA. MiXCR, applied by TCRdb to the RT-PCR reads, yields one record per CDR3 protein. The repertoire has about 680,000 distinct CDR3 sequences, 11% to 15% of them found once; the top ten carry 3.6%. This receptor was obtained from a female donor in good health, serving as a healthy control. V is TRBV7-2 and J is TRBJ1-2; D gene uncertain. Sample: memory CD4+ T cells from blood. The chain's CDR3 is CASSLMTGVNSPYGYTF. In DNA, the CDR3 is TGTGCCAGCAGCTTGATGACCGGGGTCAACTCCCCCTATGGCTACACCTTC.